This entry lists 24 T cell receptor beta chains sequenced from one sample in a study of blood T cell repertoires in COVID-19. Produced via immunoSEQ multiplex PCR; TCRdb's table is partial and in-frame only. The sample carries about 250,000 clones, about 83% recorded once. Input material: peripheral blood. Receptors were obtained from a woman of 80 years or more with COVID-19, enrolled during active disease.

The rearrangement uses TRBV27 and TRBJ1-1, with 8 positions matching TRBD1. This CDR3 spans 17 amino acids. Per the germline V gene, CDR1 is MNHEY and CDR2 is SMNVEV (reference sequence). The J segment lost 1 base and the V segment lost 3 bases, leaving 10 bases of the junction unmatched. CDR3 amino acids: CASSFFAAGGPNTEAFF. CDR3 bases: TGTGCCAGCAGTTTCTTCGCTGCAGGGGGCCCGAACACTGAAGCTTTCTTT.

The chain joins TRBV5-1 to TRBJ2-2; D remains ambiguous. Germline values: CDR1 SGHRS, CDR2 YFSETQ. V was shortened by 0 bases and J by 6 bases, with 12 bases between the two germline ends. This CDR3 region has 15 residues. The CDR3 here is CASSLAKVGAGELFF. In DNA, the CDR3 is TGCGCCAGCAGCTTGGCCAAGGTGGGCGCCGGGGAGCTGTTTTTT.

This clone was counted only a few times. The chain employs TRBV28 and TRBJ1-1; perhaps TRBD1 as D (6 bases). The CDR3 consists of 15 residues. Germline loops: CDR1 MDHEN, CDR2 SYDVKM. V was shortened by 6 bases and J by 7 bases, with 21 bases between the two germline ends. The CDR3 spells CASSQTTNRVGEAFF. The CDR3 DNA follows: TGTGCCAGCAGCCAAACGACCAACAGGGTTGGTGAAGCTTTCTTT.

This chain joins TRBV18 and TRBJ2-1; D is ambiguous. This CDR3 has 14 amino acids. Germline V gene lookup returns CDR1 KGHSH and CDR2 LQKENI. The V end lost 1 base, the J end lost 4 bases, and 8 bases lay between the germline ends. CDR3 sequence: CASSPRSEYNEQFF. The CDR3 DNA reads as TGTGCCAGCTCACCACGTAGTGAATACAATGAGCAGTTCTTC. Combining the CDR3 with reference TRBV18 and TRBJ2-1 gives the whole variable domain NAGVMQNPRHLVRRRGQEARLRCSPMKGHSHVYWYRQLPEEGLKFMVYLQKENIIDESGMPKERFSAEFPKEGPSILRIQQVVRGDSAAYFCASSPRSEYNEQFFGPGTRLTVL.

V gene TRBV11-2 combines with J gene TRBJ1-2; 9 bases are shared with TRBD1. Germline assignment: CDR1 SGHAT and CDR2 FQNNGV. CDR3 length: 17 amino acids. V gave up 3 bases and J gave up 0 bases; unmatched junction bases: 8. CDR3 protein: CASSLGQGVRTNYGYTF. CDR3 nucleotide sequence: TGTGCCAGCAGCTTGGGACAGGGAGTTAGGACTAACTATGGCTACACCTTC.

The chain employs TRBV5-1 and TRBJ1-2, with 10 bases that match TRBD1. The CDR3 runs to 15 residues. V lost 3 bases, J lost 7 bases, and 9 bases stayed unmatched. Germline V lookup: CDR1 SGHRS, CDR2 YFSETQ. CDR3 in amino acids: CASSSGDRGTGGYTF. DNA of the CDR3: TGCGCCAGCAGCTCAGGGGACAGGGGAACAGGTGGCTACACCTTC.

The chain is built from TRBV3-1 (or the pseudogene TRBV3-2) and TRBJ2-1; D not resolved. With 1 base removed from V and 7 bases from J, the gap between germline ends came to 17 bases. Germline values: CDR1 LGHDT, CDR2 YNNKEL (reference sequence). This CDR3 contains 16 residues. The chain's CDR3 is CASSQVGFTIGNEQFF. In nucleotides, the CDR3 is TGTGCCAGCAGCCAAGTCGGGTTTACGATCGGTAATGAGCAGTTCTTC.

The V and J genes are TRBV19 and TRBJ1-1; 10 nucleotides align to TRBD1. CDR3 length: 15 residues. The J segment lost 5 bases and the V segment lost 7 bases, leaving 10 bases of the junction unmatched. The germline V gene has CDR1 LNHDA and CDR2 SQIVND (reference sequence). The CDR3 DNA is TGTGCCAGTACGACAGGGGGCGCTTTCCAGACTGAAGCTTTCTTT. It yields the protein CASTTGGAFQTEAFF.

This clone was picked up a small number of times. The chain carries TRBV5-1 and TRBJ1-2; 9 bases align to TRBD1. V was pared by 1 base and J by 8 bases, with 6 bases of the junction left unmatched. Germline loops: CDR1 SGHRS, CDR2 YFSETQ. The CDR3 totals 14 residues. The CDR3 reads CASSLSPGQGGYTF. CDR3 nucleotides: TGCGCCAGCAGCTTGAGCCCTGGACAGGGGGGCTACACCTTC.

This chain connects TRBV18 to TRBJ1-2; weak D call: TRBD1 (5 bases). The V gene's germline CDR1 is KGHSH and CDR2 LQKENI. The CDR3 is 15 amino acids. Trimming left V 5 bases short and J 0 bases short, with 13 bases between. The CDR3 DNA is TGTGCCAGCTCAGCCACTACAGGTTCTAACTATGGCTACACCTTC. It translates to CASSATTGSNYGYTF.

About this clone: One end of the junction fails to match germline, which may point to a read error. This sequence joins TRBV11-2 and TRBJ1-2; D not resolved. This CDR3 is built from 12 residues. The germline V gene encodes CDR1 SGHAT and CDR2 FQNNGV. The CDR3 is CASSLFTRGLAF. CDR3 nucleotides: TGTGCCAGCAGCTTATTCACAAGAGGGCTCGCCTTC.

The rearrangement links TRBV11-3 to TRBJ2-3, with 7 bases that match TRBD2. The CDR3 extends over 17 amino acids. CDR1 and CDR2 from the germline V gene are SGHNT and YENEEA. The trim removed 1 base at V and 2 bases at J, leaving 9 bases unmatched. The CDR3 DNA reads TGTGCCAGCAGCTTAGGCGGGGGAAAACTGATCACAGATACGCAGTATTTT. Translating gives CASSLGGGKLITDTQYF.

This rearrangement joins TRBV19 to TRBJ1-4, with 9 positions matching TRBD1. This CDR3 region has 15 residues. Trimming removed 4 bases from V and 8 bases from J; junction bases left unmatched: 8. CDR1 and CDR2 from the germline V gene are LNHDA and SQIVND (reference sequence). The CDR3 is CASSTAGTGPEKLFF. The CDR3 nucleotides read TGTGCCAGTAGTACCGCCGGGACAGGGCCCGAAAAACTGTTTTTT.

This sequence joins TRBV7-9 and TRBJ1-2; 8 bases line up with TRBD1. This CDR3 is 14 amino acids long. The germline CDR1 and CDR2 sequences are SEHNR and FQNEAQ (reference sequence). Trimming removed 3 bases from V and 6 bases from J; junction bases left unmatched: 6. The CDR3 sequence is CASSFQGAIDGYTF. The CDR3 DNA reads TGTGCCAGCAGCTTCCAGGGGGCAATCGATGGCTACACCTTC.

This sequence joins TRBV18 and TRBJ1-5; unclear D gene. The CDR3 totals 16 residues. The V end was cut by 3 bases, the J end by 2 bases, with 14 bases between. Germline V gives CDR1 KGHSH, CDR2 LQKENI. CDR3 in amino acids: CASSPSLSSGNQPQHF. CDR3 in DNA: TGTGCCAGCTCACCTAGTCTGTCGTCGGGCAATCAGCCCCAGCATTTT. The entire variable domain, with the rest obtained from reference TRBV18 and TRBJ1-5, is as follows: NAGVMQNPRHLVRRRGQEARLRCSPMKGHSHVYWYRQLPEEGLKFMVYLQKENIIDESGMPKERFSAEFPKEGPSILRIQQVVRGDSAAYFCASSPSLSSGNQPQHFGDGTRLSIL.

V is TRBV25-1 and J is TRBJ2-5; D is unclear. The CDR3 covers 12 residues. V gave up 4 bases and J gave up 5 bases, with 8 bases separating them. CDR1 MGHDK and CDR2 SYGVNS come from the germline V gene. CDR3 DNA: TGTGCCAGCAGTGGTCTTTCGGAGACCCAGTACTTC. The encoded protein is CASSGLSETQYF.

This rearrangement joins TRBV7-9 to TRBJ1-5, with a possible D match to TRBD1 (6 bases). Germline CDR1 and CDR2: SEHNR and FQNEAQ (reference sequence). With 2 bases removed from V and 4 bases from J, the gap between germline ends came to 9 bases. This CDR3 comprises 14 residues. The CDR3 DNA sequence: TGTGCCAGCAGCTTACGGGACACTAATCAGCCCCAGCATTTT. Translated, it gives CASSLRDTNQPQHF.

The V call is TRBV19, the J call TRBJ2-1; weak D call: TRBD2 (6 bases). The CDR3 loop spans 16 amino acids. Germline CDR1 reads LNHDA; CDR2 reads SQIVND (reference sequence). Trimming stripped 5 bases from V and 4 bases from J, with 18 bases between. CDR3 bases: TGTGCCAGTAGTCCCCTAGCGCGGACCTTTTACAATGAGCAGTTCTTC. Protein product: CASSPLARTFYNEQFF.

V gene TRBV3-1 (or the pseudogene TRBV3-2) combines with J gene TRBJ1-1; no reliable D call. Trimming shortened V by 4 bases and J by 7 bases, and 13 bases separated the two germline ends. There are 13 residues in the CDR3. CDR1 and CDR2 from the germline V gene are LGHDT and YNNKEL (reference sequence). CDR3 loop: CASSPLGGDEAFF. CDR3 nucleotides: TGTGCCAGCAGCCCCCTAGGTGGAGATGAAGCTTTCTTT.

CDR3 DNA sequence: TGTGCCAGCAGGAGTATGTACGGGGAGCTGTTTTTT. Its translation is CASRSMYGELFF. V is TRBV6-5 and J is TRBJ2-2; D ambiguous. Germline V CDR1 and CDR2: MNHEY, SVGAGI. This CDR3 region has 12 residues. Trimming stripped 6 bases from V and 7 bases from J, with 9 bases between.

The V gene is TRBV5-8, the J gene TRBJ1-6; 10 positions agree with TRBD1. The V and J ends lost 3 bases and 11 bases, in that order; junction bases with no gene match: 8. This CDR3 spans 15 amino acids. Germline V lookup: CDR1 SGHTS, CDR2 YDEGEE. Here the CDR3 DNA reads TGTGCCAGCAGCTCCGGGACAGGGGATATGCCACCCCTCCACTTT. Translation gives CASSSGTGDMPPLHF. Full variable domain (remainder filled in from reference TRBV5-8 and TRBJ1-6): EAGVTQSPTHLIKTRGQQATLRCSPISGHTSVYWYQQALGLGLQFLLWYDEGEERNRGNFPPRFSGRQFPNYSSELNVNALELEDSALYLCASSSGTGDMPPLHFGNGTRLTVT.

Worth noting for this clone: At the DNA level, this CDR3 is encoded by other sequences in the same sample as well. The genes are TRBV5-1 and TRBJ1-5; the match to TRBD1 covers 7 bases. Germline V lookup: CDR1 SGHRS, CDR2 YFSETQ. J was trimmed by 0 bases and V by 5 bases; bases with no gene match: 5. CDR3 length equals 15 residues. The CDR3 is CASSRTGDSNQPQHF. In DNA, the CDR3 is TGCGCCAGCAGTCGGACAGGTGATAGCAATCAGCCCCAGCATTTT.

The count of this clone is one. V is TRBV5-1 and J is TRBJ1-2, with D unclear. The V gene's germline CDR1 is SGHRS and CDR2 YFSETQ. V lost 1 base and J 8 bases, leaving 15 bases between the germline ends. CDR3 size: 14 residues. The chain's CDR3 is CASSLLVHGGGYTF. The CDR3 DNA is TGCGCCAGCAGCTTGCTGGTCCACGGCGGGGGCTACACCTTC.

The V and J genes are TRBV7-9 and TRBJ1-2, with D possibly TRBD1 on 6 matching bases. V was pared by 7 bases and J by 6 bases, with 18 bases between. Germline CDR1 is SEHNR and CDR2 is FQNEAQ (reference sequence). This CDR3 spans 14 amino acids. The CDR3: CASTYAGARNGYTF. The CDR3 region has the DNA TGTGCCAGCACCTATGCGGGGGCCAGGAATGGCTACACCTTC.